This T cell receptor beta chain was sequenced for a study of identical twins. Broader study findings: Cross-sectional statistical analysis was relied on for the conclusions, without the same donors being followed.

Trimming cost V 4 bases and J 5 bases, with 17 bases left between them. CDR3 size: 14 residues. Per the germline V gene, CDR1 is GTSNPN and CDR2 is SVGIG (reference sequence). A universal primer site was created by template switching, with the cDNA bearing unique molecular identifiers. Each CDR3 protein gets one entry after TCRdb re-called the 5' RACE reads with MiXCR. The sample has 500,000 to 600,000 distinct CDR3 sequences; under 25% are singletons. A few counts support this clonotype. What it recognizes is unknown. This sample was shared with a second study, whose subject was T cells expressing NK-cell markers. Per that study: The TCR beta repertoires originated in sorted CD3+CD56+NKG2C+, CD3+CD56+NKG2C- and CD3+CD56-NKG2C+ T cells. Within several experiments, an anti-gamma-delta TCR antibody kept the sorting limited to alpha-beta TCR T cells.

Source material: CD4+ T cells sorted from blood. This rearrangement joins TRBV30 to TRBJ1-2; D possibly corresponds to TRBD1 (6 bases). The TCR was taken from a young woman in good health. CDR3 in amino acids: CAWKAQGGDYGYTF. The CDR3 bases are TGTGCCTGGAAAGCACAGGGAGGGGATTATGGCTACACCTTC.